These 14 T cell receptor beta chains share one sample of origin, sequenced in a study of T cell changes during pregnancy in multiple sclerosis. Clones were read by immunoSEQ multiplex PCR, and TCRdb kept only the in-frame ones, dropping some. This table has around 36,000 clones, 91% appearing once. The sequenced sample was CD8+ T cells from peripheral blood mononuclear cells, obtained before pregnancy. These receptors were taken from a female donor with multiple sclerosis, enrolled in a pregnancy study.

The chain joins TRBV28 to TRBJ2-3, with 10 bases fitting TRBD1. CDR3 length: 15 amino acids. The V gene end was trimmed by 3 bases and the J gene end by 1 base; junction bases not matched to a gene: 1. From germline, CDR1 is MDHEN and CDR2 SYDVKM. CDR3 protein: CASSLGQGRTDTQYF. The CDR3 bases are TGTGCCAGCAGTTTGGGACAGGGGCGCACAGATACGCAGTATTTT.

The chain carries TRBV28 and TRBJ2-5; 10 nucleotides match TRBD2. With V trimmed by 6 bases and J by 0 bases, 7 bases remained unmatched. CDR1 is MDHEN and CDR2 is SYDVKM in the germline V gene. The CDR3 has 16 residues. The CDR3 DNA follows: TGTGCCAGCAGACTTGGACTAGCGGAAGACCAAGAGACCCAGTACTTC. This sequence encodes CASRLGLAEDQETQYF.

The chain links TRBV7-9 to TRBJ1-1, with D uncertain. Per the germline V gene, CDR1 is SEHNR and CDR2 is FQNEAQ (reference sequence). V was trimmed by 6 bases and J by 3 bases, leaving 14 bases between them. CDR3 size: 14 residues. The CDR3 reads CASRKPGRDTEAFF. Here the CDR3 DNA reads TGTGCCAGCAGGAAACCCGGGAGGGACACTGAAGCTTTCTTT.

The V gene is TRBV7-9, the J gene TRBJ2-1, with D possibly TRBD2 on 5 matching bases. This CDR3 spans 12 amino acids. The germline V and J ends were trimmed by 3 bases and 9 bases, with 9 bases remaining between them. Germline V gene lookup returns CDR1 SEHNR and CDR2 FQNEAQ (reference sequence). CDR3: CASSFLSGEQFF. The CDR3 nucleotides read TGTGCCAGCAGCTTTCTAAGCGGTGAGCAGTTCTTC.

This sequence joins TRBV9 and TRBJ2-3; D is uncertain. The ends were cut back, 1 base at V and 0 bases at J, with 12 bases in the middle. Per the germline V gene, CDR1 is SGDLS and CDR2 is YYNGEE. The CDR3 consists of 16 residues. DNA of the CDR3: TGTGCCAGCAGCGTACACTCCGCGCCTAGCACAGATACGCAGTATTTT. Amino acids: CASSVHSAPSTDTQYF. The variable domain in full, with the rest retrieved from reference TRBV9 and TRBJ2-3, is DSGVTQTPKHLITATGQRVTLRCSPRSGDLSVYWYQQSLDQGLQFLIQYYNGEERAKGNILERFSAQQFPDLHSELNLSSLELGDSALYFCASSVHSAPSTDTQYFGPGTRLTVL.

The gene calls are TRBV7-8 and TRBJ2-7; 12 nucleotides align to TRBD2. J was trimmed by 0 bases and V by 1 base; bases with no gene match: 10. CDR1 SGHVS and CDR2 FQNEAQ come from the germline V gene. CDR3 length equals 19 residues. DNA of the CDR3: TGTGCCAGCAGCTTAGTGGCACTAGCGGGAGGTCTAAGCTCCTACGAGCAGTACTTC. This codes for CASSLVALAGGLSSYEQYF.

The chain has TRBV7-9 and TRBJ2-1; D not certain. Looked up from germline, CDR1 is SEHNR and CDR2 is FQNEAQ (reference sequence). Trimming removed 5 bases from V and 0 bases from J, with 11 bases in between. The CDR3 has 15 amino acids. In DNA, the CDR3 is TGTGCCAGCAGCCCTCGTTCCAGCTCCTACAATGAGCAGTTCTTC. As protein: CASSPRSSSYNEQFF. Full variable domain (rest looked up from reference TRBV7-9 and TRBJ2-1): DTGVSQNPRHKITKRGQNVTFRCDPISEHNRLYWYRQTLGQGPEFLTYFQNEAQLEKSRLLSDRFSAERPKGSFSTLEIQRTEQGDSAMYLCASSPRSSSYNEQFFGPGTRLTVL.

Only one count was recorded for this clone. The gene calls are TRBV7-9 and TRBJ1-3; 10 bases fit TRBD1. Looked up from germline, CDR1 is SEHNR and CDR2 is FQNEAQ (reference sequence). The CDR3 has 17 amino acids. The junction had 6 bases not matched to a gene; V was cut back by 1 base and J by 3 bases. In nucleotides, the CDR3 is TGTGCCAGCAGCTTAGACCCGGACAGGGGGTATGGAAACACCATATATTTT. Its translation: CASSLDPDRGYGNTIYF.

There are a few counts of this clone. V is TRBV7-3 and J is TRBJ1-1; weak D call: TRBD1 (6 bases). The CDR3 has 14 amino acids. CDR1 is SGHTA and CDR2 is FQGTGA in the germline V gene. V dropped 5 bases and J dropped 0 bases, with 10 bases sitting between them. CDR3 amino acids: CASSLGGMNTEAFF. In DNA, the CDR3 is TGTGCCAGCAGCCTAGGGGGTATGAACACTGAAGCTTTCTTT. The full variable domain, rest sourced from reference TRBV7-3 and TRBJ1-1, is GAGVSQTPSNKVTEKGKYVELRCDPISGHTALYWYRQSLGQGPEFLIYFQGTGAADDSGLPNDRFFAVRPEGSVSTLKIQRTERGDSAVYLCASSLGGMNTEAFFGQGTRLTVV.

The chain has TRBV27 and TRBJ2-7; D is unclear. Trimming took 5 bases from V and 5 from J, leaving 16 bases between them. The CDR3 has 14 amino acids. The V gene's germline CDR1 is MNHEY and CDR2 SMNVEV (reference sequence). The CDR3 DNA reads TGTGCCAGCAGTCCTAGGAATCGAGCCAACGAGCAGTACTTC. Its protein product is CASSPRNRANEQYF.

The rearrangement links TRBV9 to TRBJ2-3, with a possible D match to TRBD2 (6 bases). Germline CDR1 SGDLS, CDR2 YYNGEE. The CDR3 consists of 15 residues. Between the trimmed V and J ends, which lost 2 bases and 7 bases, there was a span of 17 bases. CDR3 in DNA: TGTGCCAGCAGCGTTGGGGCGGGACGTAGAAATACGCAGTATTTT. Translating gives CASSVGAGRRNTQYF.

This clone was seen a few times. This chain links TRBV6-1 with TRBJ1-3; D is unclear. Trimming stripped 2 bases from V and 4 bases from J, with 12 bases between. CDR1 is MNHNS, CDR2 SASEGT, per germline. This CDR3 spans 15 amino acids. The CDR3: CASSERRSKGNTIYF. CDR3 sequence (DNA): TGTGCCAGCAGTGAACGCCGGTCTAAGGGAAACACCATATATTTT.

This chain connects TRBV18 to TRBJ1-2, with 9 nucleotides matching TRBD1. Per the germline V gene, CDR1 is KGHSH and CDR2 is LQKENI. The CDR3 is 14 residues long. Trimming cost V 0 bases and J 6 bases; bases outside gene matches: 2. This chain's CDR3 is CASSPPNRGHGYTF. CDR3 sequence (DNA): TGTGCCAGCTCACCACCTAACAGGGGGCATGGCTACACCTTC.

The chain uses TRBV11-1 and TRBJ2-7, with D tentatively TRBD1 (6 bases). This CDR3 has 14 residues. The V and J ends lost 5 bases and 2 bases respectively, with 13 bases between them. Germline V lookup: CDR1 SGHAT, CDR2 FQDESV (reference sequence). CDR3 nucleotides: TGTGCCAGCAGCATACGGACAGCTCCCTACGAGCAGTACTTC. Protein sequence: CASSIRTAPYEQYF.